This TCR beta chain was sequenced in a study of human T cells and chemical hapten exposure. Study findings and constraints: Alopecia in the donors means their immune response may deviate from healthy people's. Sensitizing with DPC caused no change in TCRs above 1 in 1000 frequency. Expanded TCR sets contained significantly more large CDR3 similarity clusters than controls.

As to time point: patch test 1, 2 weeks after DPC sensitization. Treatment here: therapeutic diphenylcyclopropenone sensitization with weekly scalp DPC. What the library attached to individual cDNA molecules were unique molecular identifiers. TCRdb re-derived calls from the RACE reads in MiXCR, one entry per CDR3 protein. The repertoire has 350,000 or so distinct CDR3 sequences, around 6.9% of them found once; the top ten carry roughly 8%. The CDR3 loop spans 15 amino acids. V gave up 3 bases and J gave up 6 bases; unmatched junction bases: 6. Germline CDR1 LNHNV, CDR2 YYDKDF (reference sequence). On this clonotype itself: Its antigen is not known.

V gene TRBV15 combines with J gene TRBJ2-3; 10 bases match TRBD2. This sequence was found in a young woman with alopecia areata. Some clones in this sample may be carry-over from other donors' samples. Sample: whole blood, taken in connection with sensitization to the hapten diphenylcyclopropenone (DPC). CDR3 nucleotide sequence: TGTGCCACCAGCAGGTTAGCGGGGGGATCGGATACGCAGTATTTT. Translation: CATSRLAGGSDTQYF. Full variable domain (remainder filled in from reference TRBV15 and TRBJ2-3): DAMVIQNPRYQVTQFGKPVTLSCSQTLNHNVMYWYQQKSSQAPKLLFHYYDKDFNNEADTPDNFQSRRPNTSFCFLDIRSPGLGDTAMYLCATSRLAGGSDTQYFGPGTRLTVL.